One sample yielded the 17 T cell receptor beta chains listed below, sequenced in a study of cytomegalovirus exposure and HLA in healthy donors. Measured with immunoSEQ multiplex PCR; TCRdb has only the in-frame clones, and not every one. The repertoire holds 65,000 to 90,000 clones, with 80% to 90% as singletons. Sequenced sample: PBMCs. Receptors originate from a woman between 18 and 29 years old in good health and CMV-seropositive.

This chain connects TRBV27 to TRBJ2-7, with D tentatively TRBD2 (6 bases). Germline assignment: CDR1 MNHEY and CDR2 SMNVEV (reference sequence). CDR3 length equals 18 residues. Between the trimmed V and J ends, which lost 6 bases and 4 bases, there was a span of 28 bases. CDR3 in amino acids: CASSLGTLDGTALYEQYF. In nucleotides, the CDR3 is TGTGCCAGCAGCTTAGGGACTTTAGACGGGACGGCTCTTTACGAGCAGTACTTC.

J is TRBJ1-5 and V is TRBV19; TRBD1 matches 7 bases. From germline, CDR1 is LNHDA and CDR2 SQIVND (reference sequence). This CDR3 has 16 residues. Trimming at V came to 5 bases and at J to 5 bases, leaving 12 bases not matched to a gene. The CDR3 coding sequence is TGTGCCAGTAGTCCCCCCCTGGGCAGGGGGGATCAGCCCCAGCATTTT. This sequence encodes CASSPPLGRGDQPQHF.

This chain uses TRBV29-1 with TRBJ1-1; D gene unclear. The CDR3 extends over 14 amino acids. CDR1 is SQVTM, CDR2 ANQGSEA, per germline. Trimming stripped 1 base from V and 2 bases from J, with 11 bases between. For the CDR3, the DNA is TGCAGCGTTGAAGTGGTGGAGGGCAACACTGAAGCTTTCTTT. This encodes CSVEVVEGNTEAFF.

V gene TRBV4-1 combines with J gene TRBJ2-5; possibly TRBD2 for D (6 bases). The length of the CDR3 is 14 residues. V dropped 5 bases and J dropped 4 bases, with 14 bases sitting between them. The germline V gene has CDR1 MGHRA and CDR2 YSYEKL. DNA for the CDR3: TGCGCCAGCAGCGCTGTGGCGGGGATAGAGACCCAGTACTTC. Amino acids: CASSAVAGIETQYF.

This chain joins TRBV11-2 and TRBJ2-3; 7 bases are shared with TRBD1. From germline, CDR1 is SGHAT and CDR2 FQNNGV. J gave up 2 bases and V 7 bases, and 12 bases lay outside the gene matches. The CDR3 covers 16 residues. CDR3 nucleotides: TGTGCCAGCATCCCAGGGGGAGCAGCCGCCACAGATACGCAGTATTTT. Protein product: CASIPGGAAATDTQYF.

J is TRBJ2-7 and V is TRBV28, with 14 bases fitting TRBD2. With V trimmed by 5 bases and J by 3 bases, 6 bases remained unmatched. There are 16 residues in the CDR3. Germline CDR1 and CDR2: MDHEN and SYDVKM. Written as DNA, the CDR3 is TGTGCCAGCAGTCCAAGCGGACTAGCGGGAGGCTACGAGCAGTACTTC. The encoded protein is CASSPSGLAGGYEQYF. The variable domain in full, with the rest retrieved from reference TRBV28 and TRBJ2-7, is DVKVTQSSRYLVKRTGEKVFLECVQDMDHENMFWYRQDPGLGLRLIYFSYDVKMKEKGDIPEGYSVSREKKERFSLILESASTNQTSMYLCASSPSGLAGGYEQYFGPGTRLTVT.

The CDR3 sequence is CASSLTAGNSNQPQHF. DNA of the CDR3: TGCGCCAGCAGCTTGACGGCAGGTAATAGCAATCAGCCCCAGCATTTT. The chain combines TRBV5-1 with TRBJ1-5; D is undetermined. Germline CDR1 and CDR2: SGHRS and YFSETQ. Trimming took 1 base from V and 0 from J, leaving 11 bases between them. The CDR3 runs to 16 residues.

This rearrangement joins TRBV5-4 to TRBJ2-7, with 14 positions matching TRBD2. Germline CDR1 SGHNT, CDR2 YYREEE (reference sequence). The CDR3 loop spans 15 amino acids. The V and J ends lost 5 bases and 5 bases, in that order; junction bases with no gene match: 6. The DNA for the CDR3 is TGTGCCAGCAGTTTTGTGGGACTAGCGGGAGACGAGCAGTACTTC. Amino acid sequence: CASSFVGLAGDEQYF.

The chain carries TRBV2 and TRBJ2-5; D ambiguous. The germline gives CDR1 SNHLY, CDR2 FYNNEI. CDR3 length: 12 residues. V was trimmed by 8 bases and J by 3 bases, leaving 10 bases between them. CDR3 amino acids: CASFGREETQYF. For the CDR3, the DNA is TGTGCCAGCTTTGGGCGCGAAGAGACCCAGTACTTC. The full variable domain, completed using reference TRBV2 and TRBJ2-5, is EPEVTQTPSHQVTQMGQEVILRCVPISNHLYFYWYRQILGQKVEFLVSFYNNEISEKSEIFDDQFSVERPDGSNFTLKIRSTKLEDSAMYFCASFGREETQYFGPGTRLLVL.

The V gene is TRBV28, the J gene TRBJ2-1; a weak D match, TRBD1 (6 bases). Deletions cut 2 bases from V and 4 bases from J, with 6 bases between. This CDR3 is 13 amino acids long. Germline values: CDR1 MDHEN, CDR2 SYDVKM. The CDR3 loop is CASSLGQYNEQFF. In DNA form, the CDR3 reads TGTGCCAGCAGTTTAGGACAGTACAATGAGCAGTTCTTC. The full variable domain, with the rest looked up from reference TRBV28 and TRBJ2-1, is DVKVTQSSRYLVKRTGEKVFLECVQDMDHENMFWYRQDPGLGLRLIYFSYDVKMKEKGDIPEGYSVSREKKERFSLILESASTNQTSMYLCASSLGQYNEQFFGPGTRLTVL.

The CDR3 coding sequence is TGTGCCAGCAGTTTACGGGGCAGGGGGCACACTGAAGCTTTCTTT. Protein: CASSLRGRGHTEAFF. The J gene is TRBJ1-1, the V gene TRBV28; 8 bases fit TRBD1. V was clipped by 2 bases and J by 3 bases; unmatched bases: 5. Germline-derived CDR1 and CDR2 are MDHEN and SYDVKM. The CDR3 extends over 15 amino acids.

The chain couples TRBV6-4 to TRBJ2-1, with TRBD2 matching over 10 bases. V dropped 5 bases and J dropped 5; count of bases not matched to a gene: 6. The CDR3 is made up of 15 amino acids. Per germline, CDR1 MRHNA and CDR2 SNTAGT. In DNA form, the CDR3 reads TGTGCCAGCAGTCACATAGCGGGGGGAAACAATGAGCAGTTCTTC. It is translated as CASSHIAGGNNEQFF.

The gene calls are TRBV2 and TRBJ2-1, with TRBD2 identical over 9 bases. Germline assignment: CDR1 SNHLY and CDR2 FYNNEI. The CDR3 is made up of 15 amino acids. V shed 6 bases, J shed 4 bases, and the junction held 7 bases outside the gene matches. CDR3 sequence: CASRLAGSPYNEQFF. The CDR3 DNA reads as TGTGCCAGCAGGCTAGCGGGGAGCCCGTACAATGAGCAGTTCTTC.

The chain recombines TRBV19 with TRBJ1-5; the D gene is possibly TRBD1 (5 bases). Germline V gene lookup returns CDR1 LNHDA and CDR2 SQIVND (reference sequence). CDR3 size: 15 residues. V was shortened by 6 bases and J by 7 bases, with 19 bases between the two germline ends. The CDR3 loop reads CASSLSGPLRQPQHF. In DNA, the CDR3 is TGTGCCAGTAGCCTTTCAGGGCCATTAAGACAGCCCCAGCATTTT.

This chain connects TRBV15 to TRBJ2-7, with TRBD2 identical over 8 bases. V shed 0 bases and J 4 bases; nucleotides not matched to a gene: 11. Germline loops: CDR1 LNHNV, CDR2 YYDKDF (reference sequence). This CDR3 is 17 amino acids long. CDR3 sequence reads: CATSRDKVKLAEYEQYF. CDR3 coding DNA: TGTGCCACCAGCAGAGATAAAGTAAAACTAGCGGAATACGAGCAGTACTTC. The full variable domain, in which reference TRBV15 and TRBJ2-7 provide the parts outside the CDR3, is DAMVIQNPRYQVTQFGKPVTLSCSQTLNHNVMYWYQQKSSQAPKLLFHYYDKDFNNEADTPDNFQSRRPNTSFCFLDIRSPGLGDTAMYLCATSRDKVKLAEYEQYFGPGTRLTVT.

J is TRBJ2-7 and V is TRBV2; TRBD1 agrees at 8 bases. V was clipped by 4 bases and J by 4 bases; unmatched bases: 9. CDR1 and CDR2 from the germline V gene are SNHLY and FYNNEI. The CDR3 sequence is 15 residues long. CDR3 nucleotide sequence: TGTGCCAGCAGTGGCCTTGGCAGGGGGCTTTACGAGCAGTACTTC. This gives the protein CASSGLGRGLYEQYF.

The gene calls are TRBV6-4 and TRBJ2-3; 11 bases fit TRBD2. Trimming removed 3 bases from V and 4 bases from J; junction bases left unmatched: 3. CDR1 and CDR2 from the germline V gene are MRHNA and SNTAGT. CDR3 size: 15 residues. DNA of the CDR3: TGTGCCAGCAGTGATGTAGCGGGAGGGCCAGATACGCAGTATTTT. As protein: CASSDVAGGPDTQYF.